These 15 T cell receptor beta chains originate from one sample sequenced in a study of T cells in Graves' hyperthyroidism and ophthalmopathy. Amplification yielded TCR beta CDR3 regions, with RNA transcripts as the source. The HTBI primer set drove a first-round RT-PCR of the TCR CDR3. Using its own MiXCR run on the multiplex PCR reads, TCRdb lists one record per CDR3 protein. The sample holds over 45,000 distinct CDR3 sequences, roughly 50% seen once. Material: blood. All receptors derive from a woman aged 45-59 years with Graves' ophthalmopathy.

The CDR3 bases are TGCAGCGTTGCGGTGACAGGCCATGTGACCCAGTACTTC. It encodes CSVAVTGHVTQYF. The chain uses TRBV29-1 and TRBJ2-5; possibly TRBD1 for D (6 bases). Germline CDR1 and CDR2: SQVTM and ANQGSEA. This CDR3 contains 13 residues. Trimming pared 4 bases from V and 7 bases from J, leaving 16 bases between.

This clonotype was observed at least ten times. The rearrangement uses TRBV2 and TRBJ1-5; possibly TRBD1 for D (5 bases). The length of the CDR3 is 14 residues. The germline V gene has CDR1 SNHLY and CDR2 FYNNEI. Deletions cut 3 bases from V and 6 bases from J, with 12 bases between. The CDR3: CASSDFPGFQPQHF. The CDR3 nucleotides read TGTGCCAGCAGTGATTTCCCAGGGTTTCAGCCCCAGCATTTT.

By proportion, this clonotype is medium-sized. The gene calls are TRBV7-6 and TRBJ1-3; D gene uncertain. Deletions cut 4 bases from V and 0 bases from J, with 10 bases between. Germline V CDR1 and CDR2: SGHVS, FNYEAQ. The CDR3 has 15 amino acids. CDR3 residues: CASSSDPSSGNTIYF. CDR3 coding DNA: TGTGCCAGCAGCTCCGACCCGAGCTCTGGAAACACCATATATTTT. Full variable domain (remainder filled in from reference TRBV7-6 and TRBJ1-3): GAGVSQSPRYKVTKRGQDVALRCDPISGHVSLYWYRQALGQGPEFLTYFNYEAQQDKSGLPNDRFSAERPEGSISTLTIQRTEQRDSAMYRCASSSDPSSGNTIYFGEGSWLTVV.

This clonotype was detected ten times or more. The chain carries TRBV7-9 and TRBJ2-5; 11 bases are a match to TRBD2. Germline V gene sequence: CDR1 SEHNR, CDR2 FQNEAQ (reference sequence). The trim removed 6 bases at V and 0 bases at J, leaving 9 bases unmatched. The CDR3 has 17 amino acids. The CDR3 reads CASSPGTSGWYQETQYF. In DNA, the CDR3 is TGTGCCAGCAGTCCCGGGACTAGCGGATGGTACCAAGAGACCCAGTACTTC.

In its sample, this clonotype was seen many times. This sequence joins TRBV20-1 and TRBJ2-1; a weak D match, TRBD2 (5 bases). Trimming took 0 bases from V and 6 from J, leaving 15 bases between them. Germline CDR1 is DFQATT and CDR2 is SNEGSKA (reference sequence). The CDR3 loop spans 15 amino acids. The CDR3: CSARDQVDWVNEQFF. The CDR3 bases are TGCAGTGCTAGAGATCAGGTGGACTGGGTCAATGAGCAGTTCTTC.

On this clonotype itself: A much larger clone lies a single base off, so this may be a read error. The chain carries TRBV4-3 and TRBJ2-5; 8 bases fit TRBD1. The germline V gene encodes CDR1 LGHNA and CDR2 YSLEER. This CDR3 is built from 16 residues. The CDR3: CASSQAGQGLQETQHF. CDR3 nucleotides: TGCGCCAGCAGCCAAGCTGGACAGGGCCTCCAAGAGACCCAGCACTTC.

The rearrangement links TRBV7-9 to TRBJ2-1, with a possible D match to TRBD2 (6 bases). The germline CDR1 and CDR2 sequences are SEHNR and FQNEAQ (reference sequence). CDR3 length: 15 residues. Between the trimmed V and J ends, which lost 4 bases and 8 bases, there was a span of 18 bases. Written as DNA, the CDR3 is TGTGCCAGCAGCTCTATGGGGGGAGTTAGAGATGAGCAGTTCTTC. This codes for CASSSMGGVRDEQFF.

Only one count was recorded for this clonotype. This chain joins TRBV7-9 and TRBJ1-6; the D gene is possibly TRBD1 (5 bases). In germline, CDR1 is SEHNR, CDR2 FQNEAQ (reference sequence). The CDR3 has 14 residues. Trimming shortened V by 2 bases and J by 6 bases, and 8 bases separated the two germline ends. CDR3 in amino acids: CASSLSGINSPLHF. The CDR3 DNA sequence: TGTGCCAGCAGCTTATCAGGGATTAATTCACCCCTCCACTTT.

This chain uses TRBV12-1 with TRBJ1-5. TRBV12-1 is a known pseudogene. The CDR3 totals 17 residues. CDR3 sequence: CASSFPVSREYNQPQHF. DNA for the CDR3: TGTGCCAGCAGCTTTCCAGTTTCCAGGGAGTACAATCAGCCCCAGCATTTT.

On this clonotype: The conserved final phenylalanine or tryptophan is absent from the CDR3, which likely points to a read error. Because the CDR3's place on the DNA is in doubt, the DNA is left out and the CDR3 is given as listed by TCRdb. Here the CDR3 reads CASRSLDRG. The chain employs TRBV28 and TRBJ2-2; the listed D gene, TRBD1, was not tested against the DNA. Including both end residues, the CDR3 is 9 amino acids long. Germline-derived CDR1 and CDR2 are MDHEN and SYDVKM.

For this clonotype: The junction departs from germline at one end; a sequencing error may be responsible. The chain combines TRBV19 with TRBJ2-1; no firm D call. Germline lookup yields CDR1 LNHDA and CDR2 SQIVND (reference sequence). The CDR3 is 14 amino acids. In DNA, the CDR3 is TGTGCCAGTATGGCAGAGAACTCCTACGATGAGCAGTTCTTC. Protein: CASMAENSYDEQFF.

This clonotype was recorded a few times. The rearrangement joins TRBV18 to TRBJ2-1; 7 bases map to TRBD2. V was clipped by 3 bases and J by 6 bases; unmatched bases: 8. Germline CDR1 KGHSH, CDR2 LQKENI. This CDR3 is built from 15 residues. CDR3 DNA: TGTGCCAGCTCACCTTTTACTAGCGTCCCCAATGAGCAGTTCTTC. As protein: CASSPFTSVPNEQFF.

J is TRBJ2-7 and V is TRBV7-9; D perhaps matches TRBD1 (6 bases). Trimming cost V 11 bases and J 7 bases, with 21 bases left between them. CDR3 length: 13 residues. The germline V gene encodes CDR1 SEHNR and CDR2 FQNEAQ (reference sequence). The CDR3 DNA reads TGTGCCTGCCTTGGGGGCGGGTCCCAGGAGCAGTACTTC. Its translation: CACLGGGSQEQYF.

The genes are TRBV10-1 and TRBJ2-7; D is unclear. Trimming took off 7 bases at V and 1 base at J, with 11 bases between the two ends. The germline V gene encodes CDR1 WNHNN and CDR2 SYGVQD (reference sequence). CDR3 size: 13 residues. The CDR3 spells CASIPRTSYEQYF. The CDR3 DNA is TGCGCCAGCATTCCCAGGACGTCCTACGAGCAGTACTTC.

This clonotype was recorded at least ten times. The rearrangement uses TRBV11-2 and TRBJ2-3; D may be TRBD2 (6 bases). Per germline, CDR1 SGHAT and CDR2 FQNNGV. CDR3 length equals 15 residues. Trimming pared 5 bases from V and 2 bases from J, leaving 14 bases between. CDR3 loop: CASSPGEVLTDTQYF. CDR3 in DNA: TGTGCCAGCAGCCCCGGGGAGGTGCTCACAGATACGCAGTATTTT.